One and the same sample provided the 2 T cell receptor beta chains below, sequenced in a study of T cells in localized non-small cell lung cancer. Method: immunoSEQ multiplex PCR; TCRdb's copy keeps in-frame clones and lacks some. The sample holds about 61,000 clones, over 85% seen once. The source was peripheral blood, collected before any cancer treatment. Every receptor here comes from a man between 35 and 75 years old with stage I squamous cell lung carcinoma.

This sequence joins TRBV9 and TRBJ1-3; no clear D. V lost 2 bases and J 0 bases, leaving 12 bases between the germline ends. CDR3 length equals 16 residues. Germline V CDR1 and CDR2: SGDLS, YYNGEE. CDR3 coding DNA: TGTGCCAGCAGCGTGGGTACGAGGGTCTCTGGAAACACCATATATTTT. It yields the protein CASSVGTRVSGNTIYF. The complete variable domain, with remaining parts taken from reference TRBV9 and TRBJ1-3, reads DSGVTQTPKHLITATGQRVTLRCSPRSGDLSVYWYQQSLDQGLQFLIQYYNGEERAKGNILERFSAQQFPDLHSELNLSSLELGDSALYFCASSVGTRVSGNTIYFGEGSWLTVV.

The table lists this clone with a count of one. The CDR3 reads CASSQRLAGLSYNEQFF. The CDR3 bases are TGCGCCAGCAGCCAGCGACTAGCGGGACTTTCCTACAATGAGCAGTTCTTC. This sequence joins TRBV4-3 and TRBJ2-1; TRBD2 agrees at 11 bases. CDR3 length: 17 amino acids. V shed 3 bases and J 1 base; nucleotides not matched to a gene: 5. Germline CDR1 and CDR2: LGHNA and YSLEER.